This is a list of T cell receptor beta chains from one sample in a study of blood T cell repertoires in COVID-19. Measured with immunoSEQ multiplex PCR; TCRdb has only the in-frame clones, and not every one. The profile shows hundreds of thousands of clones, 87% of them singletons. Material for sequencing was peripheral blood. These TCRs come from a woman aged 50 to 60 who had recovered from COVID-19. Both conserved end residues are part of each CDR3. The order of the fields is D gene, clone size, V gene, J gene, CDR3 DNA, CDR3 protein. The D gene is left open where the match is weak. Part of the rows lack a size; the others show once, few, many or a class for expanded clones.

d_gene: .; abundance: .; v_gene: TRBV5-4; j_gene: TRBJ1-3; CDR3nt: TGTGCCAGCAGCCCAAGGAGTGCAAAAAGCTCTGGAAACACCATATATTTT; CDR3aa: CASSPRSAKSSGNTIYF
d_gene: TRBD2; abundance: .; v_gene: TRBV28; j_gene: TRBJ2-3; CDR3nt: TGTGCCAGCAGCCGATCTAGCGGGGTCACAGATACGCAGTATTTT; CDR3aa: CASSRSSGVTDTQYF
d_gene: TRBD2; abundance: .; v_gene: TRBV5-6; j_gene: TRBJ2-3; CDR3nt: TGTGCCAGCAGCAAAGCGGGACTAGCGGGGGGAACGGGCCCAGATACGCAGTATTTT; CDR3aa: CASSKAGLAGGTGPDTQYF
d_gene: .; abundance: .; v_gene: TRBV24-1; j_gene: TRBJ2-3; CDR3nt: TGTGCCACCTGGGGGCAGGACACAGATACGCAGTATTTT; CDR3aa: CATWGQDTDTQYF
d_gene: TRBD1; abundance: .; v_gene: TRBV30; j_gene: TRBJ1-2; CDR3nt: TGTGCCTGGAGAGACAGGGTCAGTGGCTACACCTTC; CDR3aa: CAWRDRVSGYTF
d_gene: .; abundance: .; v_gene: TRBV28; j_gene: TRBJ2-7; CDR3nt: TGTGCCAGCAGCCACGGACTCCCCGAGTACTTC; CDR3aa: CASSHGLPEYF
d_gene: .; abundance: few; v_gene: TRBV18; j_gene: TRBJ2-2; CDR3nt: TGTGCCAGCTCACCCCTGGCCATCCAGCTAGGGAACACCGGGGAGCTGTTTTTT; CDR3aa: CASSPLAIQLGNTGELFF
d_gene: TRBD1; abundance: .; v_gene: TRBV5-1; j_gene: TRBJ1-6; CDR3nt: TGCGCCACCGGGACAGGAGTTAATTCACCCCTCCACTTT; CDR3aa: CATGTGVNSPLHF
d_gene: .; abundance: .; v_gene: TRBV7-6; j_gene: TRBJ2-7; CDR3nt: TGTGCCAGCAGCAGGTCGGGAAATTCCTACGAGCAGTACTTC; CDR3aa: CASSRSGNSYEQYF
d_gene: .; abundance: .; v_gene: TRBV6-2/TRBV6-3; j_gene: TRBJ2-1; CDR3nt: TGTGCCAGCAGTTACACCCGCTTATTGGACTACGGAGGCAATGAGCAGTTCTTC; CDR3aa: CASSYTRLLDYGGNEQFF
d_gene: .; abundance: .; v_gene: TRBV7-2; j_gene: TRBJ2-7; CDR3nt: TGTGCCAGCAGCCCGTCCCCCTACGAGCAGTACTTC; CDR3aa: CASSPSPYEQYF
d_gene: TRBD2; abundance: .; v_gene: TRBV2; j_gene: TRBJ2-7; CDR3nt: TGTGCCAGCAGGCCTGATGGGACTAGCTCTTACTTC; CDR3aa: CASRPDGTSSYF
d_gene: .; abundance: .; v_gene: TRBV7-9; j_gene: TRBJ2-1; CDR3nt: TGTGCCAGCAGCCTGACAGTTAGATTAGCCCCCAGCAATGAGCAGTTCTTC; CDR3aa: CASSLTVRLAPSNEQFF
d_gene: TRBD1; abundance: few; v_gene: TRBV7-9; j_gene: TRBJ2-5; CDR3nt: TGTGCCAGCAGCTTAGGAGACAGGGGTCGGACCCAGTACTTC; CDR3aa: CASSLGDRGRTQYF
d_gene: .; abundance: .; v_gene: TRBV28; j_gene: TRBJ1-6; CDR3nt: TGTGCCAGCAGTTTACTACAGGATTCACCCCTCCACTTT; CDR3aa: CASSLLQDSPLHF
d_gene: TRBD2; abundance: .; v_gene: TRBV3-1/TRBV3-2; j_gene: TRBJ2-3; CDR3nt: TGTGCCAGCAGCCAGACTAGCGGGAGGCGTAGGGATACGCAGTATTTT; CDR3aa: CASSQTSGRRRDTQYF
d_gene: TRBD2; abundance: once; v_gene: TRBV27; j_gene: TRBJ2-1; CDR3nt: TGTGCCAGCAGTTTATCGTCGGCTAGCGGGGGGAATGAGCAGTTCTTC; CDR3aa: CASSLSSASGGNEQFF
d_gene: TRBD2; abundance: .; v_gene: TRBV19; j_gene: TRBJ2-1; CDR3nt: TGTGCCAGTCGACCCGGGGGGGCCAAAGGCTCCGGCAATGAGCAGTTCTTC; CDR3aa: CASRPGGAKGSGNEQFF
d_gene: .; abundance: .; v_gene: TRBV28; j_gene: TRBJ2-7; CDR3nt: TGTGCCAGCAGACGGGGACTGACCTACGAGCAGTACTTC; CDR3aa: CASRRGLTYEQYF
d_gene: .; abundance: .; v_gene: TRBV25-1; j_gene: TRBJ1-2; CDR3nt: TGTGCCAGCAGTGCTATCGGGGGGTTTCGTGGCTACACCTTC; CDR3aa: CASSAIGGFRGYTF
d_gene: TRBD1; abundance: once; v_gene: TRBV4-3; j_gene: TRBJ1-6; CDR3nt: TGCGCCAGCAGCCGGGGACAGGGACTTAATTCACCCCTCCACTTT; CDR3aa: CASSRGQGLNSPLHF
d_gene: TRBD1; abundance: .; v_gene: TRBV2; j_gene: TRBJ1-4; CDR3nt: TGTGCCAGCACCAGGGACAGAGATGAAAAACTGTTTTTT; CDR3aa: CASTRDRDEKLFF
d_gene: TRBD1; abundance: .; v_gene: TRBV18; j_gene: TRBJ1-3; CDR3nt: TGTGCCAGCTCACCACTGGGACAGAATCCAGGAAACACCATATATTTT; CDR3aa: CASSPLGQNPGNTIYF
d_gene: .; abundance: .; v_gene: TRBV19; j_gene: TRBJ2-5; CDR3nt: TGTGCCAGTACCCCTGGGAGGAGCGGAGCCCTCCAGGAGACCCAGTACTTC; CDR3aa: CASTPGRSGALQETQYF
d_gene: .; abundance: .; v_gene: TRBV6-5; j_gene: TRBJ2-5; CDR3nt: TGTGCCAGCACTAACAGCCCCAAAGAGACCCAGTACTTC; CDR3aa: CASTNSPKETQYF
d_gene: .; abundance: .; v_gene: TRBV18; j_gene: TRBJ2-2; CDR3nt: TGTGCCAGCTCACCACAGGGGGACCCGAACACCGGGGAGCTGTTTTTT; CDR3aa: CASSPQGDPNTGELFF
d_gene: .; abundance: .; v_gene: TRBV11-3; j_gene: TRBJ2-2; CDR3nt: TGTGCCAGCAGCTTAGATGGCAGGCGAACGAACACCGGGGAGCTGTTTTTT; CDR3aa: CASSLDGRRTNTGELFF
d_gene: .; abundance: .; v_gene: TRBV5-1; j_gene: TRBJ2-2; CDR3nt: TGCGCCAGCAGCTTTAAAGGGGGGAACACCGGGGAGCTGTTTTTT; CDR3aa: CASSFKGGNTGELFF
d_gene: .; abundance: .; v_gene: TRBV4-1; j_gene: TRBJ2-1; CDR3nt: TGCGCCAGCAGCCGGGCCTTGGGCCTTACCTACAATGAGCAGTTCTTC; CDR3aa: CASSRALGLTYNEQFF
d_gene: TRBD2; abundance: .; v_gene: TRBV27; j_gene: TRBJ2-2; CDR3nt: TGTGCCAGTAGACTAGCGGGGAACACCGGGGAGCTGTTTTTT; CDR3aa: CASRLAGNTGELFF
d_gene: .; abundance: .; v_gene: TRBV15; j_gene: TRBJ2-3; CDR3nt: TGTGCCACCAGCAGAGACAGGGCGGCAGATACGCAGTATTTT; CDR3aa: CATSRDRAADTQYF
d_gene: .; abundance: .; v_gene: TRBV30; j_gene: TRBJ2-7; CDR3nt: TGTGCCTGGAGTGTAACGGGAACCTACGAGCAGTACTTC; CDR3aa: CAWSVTGTYEQYF
d_gene: TRBD2; abundance: .; v_gene: TRBV4-3; j_gene: TRBJ2-2; CDR3nt: TGCGCCAGCAGCCAAGAGGCGGGAGGTACCACCGGGGAGCTGTTTTTT; CDR3aa: CASSQEAGGTTGELFF
d_gene: TRBD1; abundance: .; v_gene: TRBV28; j_gene: TRBJ1-5; CDR3nt: TGTGCCAGCAGTTTATTAGCAGGGGGAAATCAGCCCCAGCATTTT; CDR3aa: CASSLLAGGNQPQHF
d_gene: .; abundance: .; v_gene: TRBV11-2; j_gene: TRBJ1-1; CDR3nt: TGTGCCAGCAGTCTCTTTCGAGGTAACACTGAAGCTTTCTTT; CDR3aa: CASSLFRGNTEAFF
d_gene: .; abundance: .; v_gene: TRBV5-6; j_gene: TRBJ2-5; CDR3nt: TGTGCCAGCAGCTTGGTAGGAGGAGAGACCCAGTACTTC; CDR3aa: CASSLVGGETQYF
d_gene: .; abundance: .; v_gene: TRBV18; j_gene: TRBJ1-2; CDR3nt: TGTGCCAGCTCACCAGAGCGATTGGGCTATGGCTACACCTTC; CDR3aa: CASSPERLGYGYTF